The 21 T cell receptor beta chains below all came from one sample that was sequenced in a study of blood T cell repertoires in COVID-19. The protocol was immunoSEQ multiplex PCR, while the TCRdb copy is restricted to in-frame clones and leaves out a portion. In the table there are more than 300,000 clones, roughly nine tenths of which are singletons. Sequencing was performed on PBMCs or T cells enriched from blood (not recorded which). The source of these receptors is a woman aged 30 to 39 who had recovered from COVID-19.

This clone was recorded a few times. The chain's CDR3 is CASSRQDDSNQPQHF. As DNA, the CDR3 is TGTGCCAGCTCACGACAGGACGATAGCAATCAGCCCCAGCATTTT. The rearrangement links TRBV18 to TRBJ1-5; tentatively, D is TRBD1 (6 bases). V was cut by 4 bases and J by 0 bases, with 10 bases left in between. Per germline, CDR1 KGHSH and CDR2 LQKENI. The CDR3 length is 15 residues.

This rearrangement joins TRBV19 to TRBJ2-1; D possibly corresponds to TRBD2 (7 bases). The CDR3 sequence is 17 residues long. The germline V gene has CDR1 LNHDA and CDR2 SQIVND (reference sequence). The ends were cut back, 5 bases at V and 0 bases at J, with 17 bases in the middle. Here the CDR3 DNA reads TGTGCCAGTAGTCCCGGAGGGGGGGCCAGCTCCTACAATGAGCAGTTCTTC. Its translation: CASSPGGGASSYNEQFF.

This clone was counted once. The rearrangement uses TRBV28 and TRBJ1-2; possibly TRBD1 for D (5 bases). CDR3 length: 15 residues. Trimming stripped 6 bases from V and 1 base from J, with 15 bases between. Germline CDR1 MDHEN, CDR2 SYDVKM. The CDR3 here is CASSLATVFNYGYTF. CDR3 nucleotide sequence: TGTGCCAGCAGCCTCGCGACAGTTTTTAACTATGGCTACACCTTC.

The V call is TRBV6-5, the J call TRBJ2-2; no clear D. This CDR3 contains 13 residues. V lost 2 bases, J lost 6 bases, and 7 bases lay in between. Per germline, CDR1 MNHEY and CDR2 SVGAGI. The CDR3 DNA reads TGTGCCAGCAGTTACGCCCTACCCGGGGAGCTGTTTTTT. Amino acids: CASSYALPGELFF.

The rearrangement links TRBV5-1 to TRBJ2-3; 7 bases line up with TRBD1. V gave up 3 bases and J gave up 0 bases; unmatched junction bases: 1. The CDR3 is made up of 14 amino acids. The germline gives CDR1 SGHRS, CDR2 YFSETQ. Here the CDR3 reads CASSSDRSTDTQYF. CDR3 nucleotide sequence: TGCGCCAGCAGCTCGGACAGGAGCACAGATACGCAGTATTTT.

Only one count was recorded for this clone. The chain couples TRBV6-2 or TRBV6-3 to TRBJ2-2, with 11 nucleotides matching TRBD2. The CDR3 consists of 18 residues. V dropped 0 bases and J dropped 8; count of bases not matched to a gene: 11. Per germline, CDR1 MNHEY and CDR2 SVGEGT. CDR3 amino acids: CASSYSFRTSGPAGELFF. The CDR3 bases are TGTGCCAGCAGTTACTCGTTCCGGACTAGCGGGCCTGCTGGGGAGCTGTTTTTT.

V and J are TRBV10-3 and TRBJ2-1; 7 nucleotides align to TRBD1. The trim removed 0 bases at V and 5 bases at J, leaving 10 bases unmatched. Germline V gene lookup returns CDR1 ENHRY and CDR2 SYGVKD. The CDR3 sequence is 17 residues long. CDR3 sequence reads: CAISESIGTASDNEQFF. DNA for the CDR3: TGTGCCATCAGTGAGTCGATAGGGACAGCGAGCGACAATGAGCAGTTCTTC.

This clone came up once. The chain couples TRBV6-5 to TRBJ1-2; TRBD1 agrees at 8 bases. V gave up 2 bases and J gave up 6 bases; unmatched junction bases: 2. There are 13 residues in the CDR3. Looked up from germline, CDR1 is MNHEY and CDR2 is SVGAGI. CDR3 sequence: CASSYQGADGYTF. As DNA, the CDR3 is TGTGCCAGCAGTTACCAGGGGGCAGATGGCTACACCTTC.

This CDR3 is CASSPRQGGQPQHF. The CDR3, as DNA: TGTGCCAGCAGTCCACGACAGGGGGGTCAGCCCCAGCATTTT. The chain employs TRBV28 and TRBJ1-5, with TRBD1 matching 9 bases. CDR1 MDHEN and CDR2 SYDVKM come from the germline V gene. The V segment lost 5 bases and the J segment 6 bases; nucleotides outside the gene matches: 5. The CDR3 is 14 residues long. The variable domain in full, completed from reference TRBV28 and TRBJ1-5, reads DVKVTQSSRYLVKRTGEKVFLECVQDMDHENMFWYRQDPGLGLRLIYFSYDVKMKEKGDIPEGYSVSREKKERFSLILESASTNQTSMYLCASSPRQGGQPQHFGDGTRLSIL.

The chain couples TRBV6-5 to TRBJ1-1, with D unclear. Deletions cut 7 bases from V and 1 base from J, with 16 bases between. Germline CDR1 is MNHEY and CDR2 is SVGAGI. The length of the CDR3 is 15 residues. The CDR3 reads CASTPGRLANTEAFF. For the CDR3, the DNA is TGTGCCAGCACCCCCGGGAGACTTGCGAACACTGAAGCTTTCTTT.

This clone was observed a handful of times. The chain carries TRBV29-1 and TRBJ1-1; maybe TRBD1 (6 bases). From germline, CDR1 is SQVTM and CDR2 ANQGSEA. The CDR3 contains 12 residues. With 6 bases removed from V and 1 base from J, the gap between germline ends came to 9 bases. The CDR3, as DNA: TGCAGCGTCAAGACAGGGAACACTGAAGCTTTCTTT. This gives the protein CSVKTGNTEAFF.

This sequence joins TRBV15 and TRBJ2-5; D is uncertain. The germline gives CDR1 LNHNV, CDR2 YYDKDF (reference sequence). The CDR3 is made up of 15 amino acids. Deletions cut 0 bases from V and 1 base from J, with 9 bases between. The CDR3 sequence: CATSREWSFQETQYF. DNA of the CDR3: TGTGCCACCAGCAGAGAGTGGAGCTTCCAAGAGACCCAGTACTTC.

The genes are TRBV28 and TRBJ2-5, with TRBD1 as a possible D gene (6 bases). CDR3 length: 13 amino acids. Trimming took off 5 bases at V and 2 bases at J, with 9 bases between the two ends. Germline loops: CDR1 MDHEN, CDR2 SYDVKM. For the CDR3, the DNA is TGTGCCAGCAGTGCAGGGGTGCAAGAGACCCAGTACTTC. It encodes CASSAGVQETQYF.

This clone showed up just once. The chain links TRBV1 to TRBJ1-2; the tabulated D call, TRBD1, remains unverified against the DNA. TRBV1 corresponds to a pseudogene. The CDR3 consists of 17 residues. The CDR3 here is CTSSQDRRQDTNYGYTF. The DNA of the CDR3 is TGCACCAGCAGCCAAGATCGTCGCCAGGATACTAACTATGGCTACACCTTC.

Comments on this clone: Other nucleotide sequences from this sample produce the same CDR3. The rearrangement joins TRBV19 to TRBJ1-1; D is undetermined. The CDR3 has 14 amino acids. V was shortened by 1 base and J by 2 bases, with 8 bases between the two germline ends. CDR1 and CDR2 from the germline V gene are LNHDA and SQIVND (reference sequence). The CDR3 protein is CASSIGRGNTEAFF. DNA for the CDR3: TGTGCCAGTAGTATAGGCCGCGGAAACACTGAAGCTTTCTTT.

The rearrangement links TRBV14 to TRBJ1-1, with D tentatively TRBD1 (5 bases). Trimming stripped 2 bases from V and 1 base from J, with 11 bases between. There are 15 residues in the CDR3. The germline V gene has CDR1 SGHDN and CDR2 FVKESK. The CDR3 spells CASSQFDSPNTEAFF. The CDR3 DNA is TGTGCCAGCAGCCAATTCGACAGCCCGAACACTGAAGCTTTCTTT.

The chain employs TRBV27 and TRBJ2-1, with D perhaps matching TRBD1 (6 bases). In germline, CDR1 is MNHEY, CDR2 SMNVEV (reference sequence). The length of the CDR3 is 16 residues. Trimming took 2 bases from V and 4 from J, leaving 15 bases between them. CDR3 sequence (DNA): TGTGCCAGCAGTTTAATTGGGGGCAGGACGTACAATGAGCAGTTCTTC. Translation gives CASSLIGGRTYNEQFF.

This chain connects TRBV28 to TRBJ2-3; TRBD2 matches at 15 bases. In germline, CDR1 is MDHEN, CDR2 SYDVKM. The CDR3 is 20 residues long. The V gene end was trimmed by 1 base and the J gene end by 5 bases; junction bases not matched to a gene: 13. In DNA, the CDR3 is TGTGCCAGCAGTTTATCTATGAAAGGGACTAGCGGGAGGAGGGTAGATACGCAGTATTTT. Protein: CASSLSMKGTSGRRVDTQYF.

The chain carries TRBV11-1 and TRBJ1-4, with TRBD1 matching 7 bases. The CDR3 covers 16 residues. Germline lookup yields CDR1 SGHAT and CDR2 FQDESV (reference sequence). V trimming: 2 bases; J trimming: 4 bases; junction bases outside the gene matches: 7. The CDR3 bases are TGTGCCAGCAGCTTAATCGGACAGGTGGATAATGAAAAACTGTTTTTT. Amino acids: CASSLIGQVDNEKLFF.

The chain combines TRBV18 with TRBJ1-1, with no clear D. Trimming stripped 2 bases from V and 5 bases from J, with 9 bases between. The CDR3 is made up of 13 amino acids. Per germline, CDR1 KGHSH and CDR2 LQKENI. CDR3 bases: TGTGCCAGCTCACCAGTCGGGGAGACTGAAGCTTTCTTT. This gives the protein CASSPVGETEAFF.

The V call is TRBV28, the J call TRBJ1-1, with D maybe TRBD1 (6 bases). The V gene's germline CDR1 is MDHEN and CDR2 SYDVKM. The CDR3 totals 16 residues. Trimming stripped 6 bases from V and 0 bases from J, with 17 bases between. The CDR3 reads CASRGGVRGMNTEAFF. In DNA, the CDR3 is TGTGCCAGCAGAGGGGGGGTTCGGGGCATGAACACTGAAGCTTTCTTT.